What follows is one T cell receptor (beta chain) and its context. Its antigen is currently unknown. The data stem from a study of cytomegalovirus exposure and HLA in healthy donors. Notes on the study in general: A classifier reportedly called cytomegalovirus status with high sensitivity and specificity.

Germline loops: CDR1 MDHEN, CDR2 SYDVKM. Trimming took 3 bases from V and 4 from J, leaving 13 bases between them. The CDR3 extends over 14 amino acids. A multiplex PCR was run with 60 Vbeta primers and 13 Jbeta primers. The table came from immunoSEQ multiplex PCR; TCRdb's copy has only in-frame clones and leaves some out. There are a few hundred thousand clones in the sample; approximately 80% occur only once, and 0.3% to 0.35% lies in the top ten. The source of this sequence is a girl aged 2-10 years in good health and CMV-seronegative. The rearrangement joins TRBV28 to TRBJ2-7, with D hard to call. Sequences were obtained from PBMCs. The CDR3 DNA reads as TGTGCCAGCAGTTTCCGGCGGAAGTTTTACGAGCAGTACTTC. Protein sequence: CASSFRRKFYEQYF.